This T cell receptor beta chain was captured in a study of blood T cell repertoires in COVID-19. Overall study context: Spain, Italy and the United States supplied samples that represented acute and convalescent COVID-19. Sources were T cells, B-cell-depleted T cells, or PBMCs; the material itself was cDNA or gDNA.

Authors' methods: Using reference gene primer amplification, nucleated cell counts were estimated. Here immunoSEQ multiplex PCR was the method, and the copy in TCRdb shows in-frame clones only, minus some. V and J calls and clone size are copied from that table; D and trimming were computed from the DNA. The repertoire holds approximately 120,000 clones, with roughly 90% as singletons. Germline CDR1 reads MNHNY; CDR2 reads SVGAGI (reference sequence). The CDR3 loop spans 17 amino acids. J was trimmed by 5 bases and V by 5 bases; bases with no gene match: 13. The sequencing sample was made of peripheral blood. The chain has TRBV6-6 and TRBJ2-7, with TRBD2 matching 12 bases. The clonotype was recovered from a man aged 45-60 years with COVID-19, enrolled during active disease. The CDR3 protein is CASSPSASSGRAHEQYF. CDR3 nucleotides: TGTGCCAGCAGTCCCAGCGCCTCTAGCGGGAGGGCCCACGAGCAGTACTTC.